This is a list of T cell receptor beta chains from one sample in a study of cytomegalovirus exposure and HLA in healthy donors. Sequenced by immunoSEQ multiplex PCR; TCRdb stores in-frame clones only, minus some. This sample yields under 200,000 clones, of which roughly 85% are seen a single time; 2.3% belongs to the top ten. The specimen sequenced was PBMCs. The receptors were sampled from a woman aged 50 to 60 in good health and CMV-seronegative. Both conserved end residues are part of each CDR3. The order of the fields is J gene, V gene, clone size, D gene, CDR3 DNA, CDR3 protein. The D gene is left open where the match is weak. For some rows the clone size is stated as once, few or many, or as a class when expanded; others skip it.

J: TRBJ2-7; V: TRBV19; size: -; D: -; DNA: TGTGCCAGTAGTTTTGAGAAGAGCTCCTACGAGCAGTACTTC; CDR3: CASSFEKSSYEQYF
J: TRBJ1-2; V: TRBV6-1; size: -; D: TRBD1; DNA: TGTGCCAGCAGTGAAGATCGGACAGGCTATGGCTACACCTTC; CDR3: CASSEDRTGYGYTF
J: TRBJ2-7; V: TRBV27; size: -; D: -; DNA: TGTGCCAGCGGGCCCCAGGGCGCCATTTACGAGCAGTACTTC; CDR3: CASGPQGAIYEQYF
J: TRBJ1-2; V: TRBV14; size: -; D: TRBD1; DNA: TGTGCCAGCAGCCAGGACAGGCTGAGGGGCTATGGCTACACCTTC; CDR3: CASSQDRLRGYGYTF
J: TRBJ1-4; V: TRBV4-1; size: -; D: TRBD1; DNA: TGCGCCAGCAGCCCACGGGCCCGACAGGGCCCTGCAACTAATGAAAAACTGTTTTTT; CDR3: CASSPRARQGPATNEKLFF
J: TRBJ2-5; V: TRBV19; size: -; D: TRBD2; DNA: TGTGCCAGTAGCCTCCCTAGCGGCCAAGAGACCCAGTACTTC; CDR3: CASSLPSGQETQYF
J: TRBJ2-7; V: TRBV7-9; size: -; D: -; DNA: TGTTCCAGCAGCTTAGGAGGGGGACGGGTCGAGGAGCAGTACTTC; CDR3: CSSSLGGGRVEEQYF
J: TRBJ2-1; V: TRBV23-1; size: -; D: TRBD1; DNA: TGCGCCAGCAGGAGGGGACAGAACTCCTACAATGAGCAGTTCTTC; CDR3: CASRRGQNSYNEQFF
J: TRBJ2-1; V: TRBV5-5; size: once; D: TRBD2; DNA: TGTGCCAGCAGCTTGGCCGATAGGCGGGAGGGCTACAATGAGCAGTTCTTC; CDR3: CASSLADRREGYNEQFF
J: TRBJ2-3; V: TRBV5-1; size: -; D: -; DNA: TGCGCCAGCAGCCTATCGGGTATCGCTTCGACGGGTGGCGCTGATACGCAGTATTTT; CDR3: CASSLSGIASTGGADTQYF
J: TRBJ2-1; V: TRBV7-2; size: -; D: TRBD2; DNA: TGTGCCAGCAGCTTAGTAGGGACTAGCGGGGCAAGCTCCTACAATGAGCAGTTCTTC; CDR3: CASSLVGTSGASSYNEQFF
J: TRBJ1-1; V: TRBV28; size: -; D: -; DNA: TGTGCCAGCAGTTTACTGGACAGCATGACTTTCTTT; CDR3: CASSLLDSMTFF
J: TRBJ1-4; V: TRBV11-2; size: -; D: -; DNA: TGTGCCAGCAGCTTAGATCTGGCAGGGCGGCAACTGTTTTTT; CDR3: CASSLDLAGRQLFF
J: TRBJ1-5; V: TRBV11-2; size: -; D: -; DNA: TGTGCCAGCAGCCCCTCTAATAGCAATCAGCCCCAGCATTTT; CDR3: CASSPSNSNQPQHF
J: TRBJ2-5; V: TRBV7-9; size: -; D: -; DNA: TGTGCCAGCAGCTTTCCCCCACAAGAGACCCAGTACTTC; CDR3: CASSFPPQETQYF
J: TRBJ1-6; V: TRBV19; size: -; D: -; DNA: TGTGCCAGTAGACACACAGGGCAGGTCTCACCCCTCCACTTT; CDR3: CASRHTGQVSPLHF